The clone carrying this T cell receptor (beta chain) occurred once. This record belongs to a study of blood T cell repertoires in COVID-19. The wider study: Samples came from the United States, Italy and Spain, spanning acute and convalescent COVID-19.

Profiled with immunoSEQ multiplex PCR; TCRdb holds only in-frame clones, not every one. Among roughly 100,000 clones listed, less than 90% were seen once. CDR1 is LNHDA, CDR2 SQIVND, per germline (reference sequence). The CDR3 consists of 15 residues. With V trimmed by 5 bases and J by 3 bases, 9 bases remained unmatched. The chain links TRBV19 to TRBJ2-7; 8 bases are shared with TRBD1. Input material: peripheral blood. This TCR derives from a woman older than 75 with acute or convalescent COVID-19. CDR3 protein: CASSLGTGGRYEQYF. Here the CDR3 DNA reads TGTGCCAGTAGTCTTGGGACAGGAGGGCGCTACGAGCAGTACTTC.